Below, 27 T cell receptor beta chains from the same sample are listed, as sequenced in a study of blood T cell repertoires in COVID-19. Sequencing used immunoSEQ multiplex PCR; TCRdb keeps in-frame clones, though not all of them. Here the sample spans under 200,000 clones, 81% being singletons. The sequencing sample was made of PBMCs or T cells enriched from blood (not recorded which). Every receptor here comes from a woman in her 40s with acute COVID-19.

The chain links TRBV11-3 to TRBJ1-1; 7 nucleotides line up with TRBD1. V lost 6 bases and J lost 5; bases outside the gene matches: 6. Germline CDR1 is SGHNT and CDR2 is YENEEA. This CDR3 region has 13 residues. In nucleotides, the CDR3 is TGTGCCAGCAGTATAAACAGGGGAACTGAAGCTTTCTTT. It encodes CASSINRGTEAFF.

The J gene is TRBJ2-5, the V gene TRBV25-1; 14 nucleotides align to TRBD2. V was clipped by 5 bases and J by 5 bases; unmatched bases: 4. This CDR3 comprises 15 residues. Germline lookup yields CDR1 MGHDK and CDR2 SYGVNS. CDR3 protein: CASSPGTSGSETQYF. The CDR3 bases are TGTGCCAGCAGTCCGGGGACTAGCGGGAGCGAGACCCAGTACTTC. Using reference TRBV25-1 and TRBJ2-5 for the parts outside the CDR3, the full variable domain is EADIYQTPRYLVIGTGKKITLECSQTMGHDKMYWYQQDPGMELHLIHYSYGVNSTEKGDLSSESTVSRIRTEHFPLTLESARPSHTSQYLCASSPGTSGSETQYFGPGTRLLVL.

V gene TRBV6-1 combines with J gene TRBJ1-5; 10 bases are a match to TRBD1. V dropped 3 bases and J dropped 2; count of bases not matched to a gene: 10. The CDR3 contains 18 residues. Germline V gene data show CDR1 as MNHNS and CDR2 as SASEGT. CDR3: CASSDRRGTGVGNQPQHF. The CDR3 DNA sequence: TGTGCCAGCAGTGACAGGAGGGGGACAGGGGTAGGCAATCAGCCCCAGCATTTT.

This chain joins TRBV2 and TRBJ1-2, with a tentative D call TRBD1 (6 bases). The CDR3 is made up of 14 amino acids. Germline loops: CDR1 SNHLY, CDR2 FYNNEI. V was cut by 4 bases and J by 5 bases, with 14 bases left in between. The CDR3 here is CASSADRQMYGYTF. For the CDR3, the DNA is TGTGCCAGCAGTGCTGACAGGCAGATGTATGGCTACACCTTC. Combining the CDR3 with reference TRBV2 and TRBJ1-2 gives the whole variable domain EPEVTQTPSHQVTQMGQEVILRCVPISNHLYFYWYRQILGQKVEFLVSFYNNEISEKSEIFDDQFSVERPDGSNFTLKIRSTKLEDSAMYFCASSADRQMYGYTFGSGTRLTVV.

The DNA of the CDR3 is TGTGCCAACCAGCGGGTCACAGATACGCAGTATTTT. This gives the protein CANQRVTDTQYF. The chain combines TRBV7-8 with TRBJ2-3; D perhaps matches TRBD2 (6 bases). The CDR3 covers 12 residues. Germline-derived CDR1 and CDR2 are SGHVS and FQNEAQ. Trimming removed 10 bases from V and 2 bases from J, with 10 bases in between.

This clone was found a few times. The chain is built from TRBV6-5 and TRBJ1-5; D is unresolved. The germline V gene has CDR1 MNHEY and CDR2 SVGAGI. There are 14 residues in the CDR3. V shed 6 bases and J shed 6 bases, with 15 bases lying between them. The CDR3, as DNA: TGTGCCAGCAGCGAGCAAGAGGGCGCTCAGCCCCAGCATTTT. It encodes CASSEQEGAQPQHF.

CDR3 amino acids: CASRAQGGQPQHF. Written as DNA, the CDR3 is TGTGCCAGCAGGGCACAGGGGGGTCAGCCCCAGCATTTT. The chain links TRBV6-5 to TRBJ1-5; TRBD1 matches 8 bases. V was clipped by 6 bases and J by 6 bases; unmatched bases: 4. The CDR3 has 13 amino acids. The germline CDR1 and CDR2 sequences are MNHEY and SVGAGI.

V is TRBV5-6 and J is TRBJ2-7, with D perhaps TRBD2 (7 bases). Deletions cut 0 bases from V and 5 bases from J, with 18 bases between. This CDR3 is 16 amino acids long. Germline V gives CDR1 SGHDT, CDR2 YYEEEE. The DNA of the CDR3 is TGTGCCAGCAGCTTGGAGGTGGCGGGGGCGCGGGACGAGCAGTACTTC. This translates into CASSLEVAGARDEQYF.

The chain combines TRBV11-3 with TRBJ2-1; tentatively, D is TRBD2 (6 bases). The CDR3 has 15 amino acids. Germline V gene data show CDR1 as SGHNT and CDR2 as YENEEA. The germline V and J ends were trimmed by 1 base and 0 bases, with 7 bases remaining between them. Here the CDR3 DNA reads TGTGCCAGCAGCTTAGTCGGGAGCTCCTACAATGAGCAGTTCTTC. Protein: CASSLVGSSYNEQFF.

The chain links TRBV6-2 or TRBV6-3 to TRBJ1-1; TRBD1 agrees at 7 bases. The CDR3 sequence is 13 residues long. The V gene end was trimmed by 6 bases and the J gene end by 5 bases; junction bases not matched to a gene: 6. Germline CDR1 is MNHEY and CDR2 is SVGEGT. The CDR3: CASSEYRGTEAFF. CDR3 DNA: TGTGCCAGCAGCGAGTACAGGGGAACTGAAGCTTTCTTT.

The V call is TRBV2, the J call TRBJ1-1, with D tentatively TRBD1 (6 bases). Per the germline V gene, CDR1 is SNHLY and CDR2 is FYNNEI. V gave up 5 bases and J gave up 1 base, with 8 bases separating them. The CDR3 runs 13 residues. The DNA for the CDR3 is TGTGCCAGCAGTACGGACAGGAACACTGAAGCTTTCTTT. Translation: CASSTDRNTEAFF. Looking up the rest from reference TRBV2 and TRBJ1-1 gives the full variable domain: EPEVTQTPSHQVTQMGQEVILRCVPISNHLYFYWYRQILGQKVEFLVSFYNNEISEKSEIFDDQFSVERPDGSNFTLKIRSTKLEDSAMYFCASSTDRNTEAFFGQGTRLTVV.

The V call is TRBV5-1, the J call TRBJ2-3; 7 bases are shared with TRBD2. This CDR3 is 16 amino acids long. Germline loops: CDR1 SGHRS, CDR2 YFSETQ. After removal of 4 bases from V and 3 bases from J, the junction contained 11 bases not matched to a gene. In DNA, the CDR3 is TGCGCCAGCAGCCCCACCCCGACTAGCCCTACAGATACGCAGTATTTT. Amino acid sequence: CASSPTPTSPTDTQYF.

CDR3 region: CASSFTMTGYTGELFF. The CDR3 DNA reads TGTGCCAGTAGTTTCACCATGACAGGGTACACCGGGGAGCTGTTTTTT. This rearrangement joins TRBV19 to TRBJ2-2; 7 nucleotides align to TRBD1. CDR1 is LNHDA, CDR2 SQIVND, per germline (reference sequence). V lost 5 bases and J lost 3; bases outside the gene matches: 9. The CDR3 loop spans 16 amino acids.

This clone is a singleton in its sample. This rearrangement joins TRBV4-1 to TRBJ2-7; D is undetermined. Per germline, CDR1 MGHRA and CDR2 YSYEKL. The CDR3 consists of 15 residues. V was cut by 0 bases and J by 0 bases, with 9 bases left in between. The CDR3 nucleotides are TGCGCCAGCAGCCAAGATGTGATGCGCTCCTACGAGCAGTACTTC. Translated: CASSQDVMRSYEQYF.

The gene calls are TRBV19 and TRBJ2-1, with 10 bases aligning to TRBD2. Trimming at V came to 6 bases and at J to 7 bases, leaving 9 bases not matched to a gene. Germline loops: CDR1 LNHDA, CDR2 SQIVND (reference sequence). This CDR3 has 15 residues. DNA of the CDR3: TGTGCCAGTAGACCTCTAGCGGGAGTGGAGAATGAGCAGTTCTTC. Its translation: CASRPLAGVENEQFF.

The chain joins TRBV6-2 or TRBV6-3 to TRBJ2-3; no clear D. The V gene lost 5 bases and the J gene lost 15 bases, with 18 bases spanning the gap. Germline loops: CDR1 MNHEY, CDR2 SVGEGT. The CDR3 totals 12 residues. This chain's CDR3 is CASSSARVPAYF. The CDR3 region has the DNA TGTGCCAGCAGTAGCGCCCGGGTTCCCGCATATTTT.

The chain employs TRBV30 and TRBJ1-2; possibly TRBD1 for D (5 bases). This CDR3 is 12 amino acids long. The germline V gene encodes CDR1 GTSNPN and CDR2 SVGIG (reference sequence). Between the trimmed V and J ends, which lost 0 bases and 7 bases, there was a span of 9 bases. The CDR3 protein is CAWSVGAGGYTF. The CDR3 bases are TGTGCCTGGAGTGTTGGGGCCGGTGGCTACACCTTC.

This clone was recorded only once. The chain employs TRBV6-5 and TRBJ1-2; no firm D call. Deletions cut 4 bases from V and 4 bases from J, with 13 bases between. Germline CDR1 reads MNHEY; CDR2 reads SVGAGI. The CDR3 consists of 14 residues. As DNA, the CDR3 is TGTGCCAGCAGTTCCTTCGCCGGGTCCTATGGCTACACCTTC. Translated, it gives CASSSFAGSYGYTF.

V usage is TRBV11-1 and J usage is TRBJ2-7, with TRBD1 identical over 7 bases. The J segment lost 5 bases and the V segment lost 4 bases, leaving 8 bases of the junction unmatched. The CDR3 contains 14 residues. Germline CDR1 reads SGHAT; CDR2 reads FQDESV (reference sequence). The CDR3 coding sequence is TGTGCCAGCAGCTACGAAGGGGGCCCCCACGAGCAGTACTTC. This sequence encodes CASSYEGGPHEQYF.

The chain links TRBV5-1 to TRBJ1-6; 7 bases map to TRBD1. This CDR3 spans 17 amino acids. The trim removed 3 bases at V and 11 bases at J, leaving 17 bases unmatched. Germline V gives CDR1 SGHRS, CDR2 YFSETQ. CDR3 coding DNA: TGCGCCAGCAGCTCGGGGACCGGGACAGCCCGGAGGACACCCCTCCACTTT. Amino acid sequence: CASSSGTGTARRTPLHF.

This clone was counted a few times. This chain joins TRBV7-2 and TRBJ1-5; possible D gene TRBD1, 5 bases. V lost 2 bases to trimming and J lost 7 bases, with 12 bases between them. Germline values: CDR1 SGHTA, CDR2 FQGNSA. The CDR3 extends over 14 amino acids. CDR3: CASSLIGGGQPQHF. CDR3 DNA sequence: TGTGCCAGCAGCTTAATCGGGGGAGGACAGCCCCAGCATTTT.

The chain joins TRBV27 to TRBJ1-2; 9 nucleotides align to TRBD1. CDR1 and CDR2 from the germline V gene are MNHEY and SMNVEV (reference sequence). The CDR3 is 15 residues long. J was trimmed by 6 bases and V by 3 bases; bases with no gene match: 8. CDR3 in DNA: TGTGCCAGCAGTTTTGTAGGGACAGGGTCTAATGGCTACACCTTC. Its protein product is CASSFVGTGSNGYTF.

The chain employs TRBV11-2 and TRBJ1-1; D ambiguous. The germline CDR1 and CDR2 sequences are SGHAT and FQNNGV. This CDR3 contains 14 residues. Trimming stripped 3 bases from V and 1 base from J, with 9 bases between. CDR3 amino acids: CASSFGSGNTEAFF. DNA of the CDR3: TGTGCCAGCAGCTTCGGATCAGGGAACACTGAAGCTTTCTTT.

This clone was picked up many times. The J gene is TRBJ1-1, the V gene TRBV5-1; 9 bases match TRBD1. Trimming cost V 4 bases and J 6 bases; bases outside gene matches: 13. CDR3 size: 16 residues. Germline V gene lookup returns CDR1 SGHRS and CDR2 YFSETQ. Here the CDR3 DNA reads TGCGCCAGCAGCGCCCCGGACAGGGGAAGGTCTGCTGAAGCTTTCTTT. Protein product: CASSAPDRGRSAEAFF. Full variable domain (outside the CDR3, taken from reference TRBV5-1 and TRBJ1-1): KAGVTQTPRYLIKTRGQQVTLSCSPISGHRSVSWYQQTPGQGLQFLFEYFSETQRNKGNFPGRFSGRQFSNSRSEMNVSTLELGDSALYLCASSAPDRGRSAEAFFGQGTRLTVV.

The gene calls are TRBV9 and TRBJ1-2; 7 nucleotides align to TRBD1. Germline V lookup: CDR1 SGDLS, CDR2 YYNGEE. V dropped 0 bases and J dropped 9; count of bases not matched to a gene: 11. CDR3 length: 15 residues. CDR3 nucleotides: TGTGCCAGCAGCGTAGGCGGCGGCCTACAGGGGAGCTACACCTTC. Translation: CASSVGGGLQGSYTF.

The chain uses TRBV10-3 and TRBJ2-1; 16 bases are shared with TRBD2. The length of the CDR3 is 20 residues. From germline, CDR1 is ENHRY and CDR2 SYGVKD. V lost 3 bases, J lost 5 bases, and 13 bases stayed unmatched. The CDR3: CAISDLPGLAGGPLDNEQFF. CDR3 DNA sequence: TGTGCCATCAGTGACCTGCCGGGACTAGCGGGAGGGCCTTTAGACAATGAGCAGTTCTTC.

This clone turned up a few times. The chain has TRBV4-1 and TRBJ1-2, with unresolved D. V was shortened by 1 base and J by 2 bases, with 8 bases between the two germline ends. This CDR3 contains 14 residues. CDR1 MGHRA and CDR2 YSYEKL come from the germline V gene. The CDR3 DNA reads as TGCGCCAGCAGCCAAGTTGCGCCGAACTATGGCTACACCTTC. This sequence encodes CASSQVAPNYGYTF.